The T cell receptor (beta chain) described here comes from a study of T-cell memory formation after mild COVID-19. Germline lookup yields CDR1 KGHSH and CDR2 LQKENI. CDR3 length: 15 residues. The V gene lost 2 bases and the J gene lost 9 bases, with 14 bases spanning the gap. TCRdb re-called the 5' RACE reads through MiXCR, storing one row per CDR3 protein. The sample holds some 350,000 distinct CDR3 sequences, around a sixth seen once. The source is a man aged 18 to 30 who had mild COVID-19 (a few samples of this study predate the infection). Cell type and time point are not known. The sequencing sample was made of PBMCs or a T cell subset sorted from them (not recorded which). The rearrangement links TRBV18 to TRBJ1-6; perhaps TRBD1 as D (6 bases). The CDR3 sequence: CASSPERGRFSPLHF. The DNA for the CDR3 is TGTGCCAGCTCACCAGAACGGGGGCGGTTTTCACCCCTCCACTTT. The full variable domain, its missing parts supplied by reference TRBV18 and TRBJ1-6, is NAGVMQNPRHLVRRRGQEARLRCSPMKGHSHVYWYRQLPEEGLKFMVYLQKENIIDESGMPKERFSAEFPKEGPSILRIQQVVRGDSAAYFCASSPERGRFSPLHFGNGTRLTVT.